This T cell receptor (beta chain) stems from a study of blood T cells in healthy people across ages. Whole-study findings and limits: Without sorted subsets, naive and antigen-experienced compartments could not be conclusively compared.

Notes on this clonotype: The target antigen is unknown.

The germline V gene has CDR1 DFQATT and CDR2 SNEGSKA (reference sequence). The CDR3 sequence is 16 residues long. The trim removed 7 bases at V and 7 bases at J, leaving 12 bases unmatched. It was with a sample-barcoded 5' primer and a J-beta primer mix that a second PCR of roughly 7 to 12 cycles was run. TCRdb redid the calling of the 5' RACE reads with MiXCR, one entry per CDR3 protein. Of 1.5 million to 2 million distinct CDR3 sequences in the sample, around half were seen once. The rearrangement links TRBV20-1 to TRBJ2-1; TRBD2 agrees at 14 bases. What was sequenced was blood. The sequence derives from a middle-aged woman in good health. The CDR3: CSVNFRLAGGQNEQFF. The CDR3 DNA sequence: TGCAGTGTAAACTTCCGACTAGCGGGGGGGCAAAATGAGCAGTTCTTC.